These T cell receptor beta chains were read from a single sample in a study of early T cells in non-severe SARS-CoV-2 infection. TCRdb ran MiXCR on the 5' RACE reads and lists one entry per CDR3 protein. This sample has around 100,000 distinct CDR3 sequences; roughly 13% occur once, and the top ten carry 6% to 7.5%. Sequencing input: whole blood. These receptors were obtained from an adult who was a healthcare worker with PCR-confirmed SARS-CoV-2 infection or an uninfected control (not recorded which). Each CDR3 is given with its conserved first and last residue. The D gene is left open where the match is weak. The size entry is marked missing in some rows and otherwise reads once, few, many or a size class.

13,TRBD1,NA,TRBV12-3/TRBV12-4,TRBJ1-2,TGTGCCAGCACCGAGGGGGCGGGTCATGGCTACACCTTC,CASTEGAGHGYTF
16,NA,few,TRBV11-2,TRBJ1-1,TGTGCCAGCAGCCCTGGTCGGGGACGCTCCCCTACTGAAGCTTTCTTT,CASSPGRGRSPTEAFF
15,NA,NA,TRBV6-6,TRBJ2-2,TGTGCCAGCAGTTACTTGGGTGGGAACACCGGGGAGCTGTTTTTT,CASSYLGGNTGELFF
9,NA,NA,TRBV6-1,TRBJ1-2,TGTGCCAGCCGTGTAGGGGAGGCCTTC,CASRVGEAF
13,NA,once,TRBV6-2/TRBV6-3,TRBJ1-1,TGTGCCAGCAGTGGGACGGTGGGGACTGAAGCTTTCTTT,CASSGTVGTEAFF
14,NA,NA,TRBV7-2,TRBJ1-6,TGTGCCAGCAGTCGCCGCGATGGGAGTTCACCCCTCCACTTT,CASSRRDGSSPLHF
16,TRBD1,many,TRBV19,TRBJ1-5,TGTGCCAGCGAACCCGGACAGGGGCCCCGCATGTTGCCCCAGCATTTT,CASEPGQGPRMLPQHF
15,TRBD2,many,TRBV5-5,TRBJ2-1,TGTGCCAGCACCTCCACTAGCGGGAGGATCAATGAGCAGTTCTTC,CASTSTSGRINEQFF
13,TRBD1,many,TRBV12-3/TRBV12-4,TRBJ1-1,TGTGCCAGCAGTTTTAGGGACAGGGGAAAAGCTTTCTTT,CASSFRDRGKAFF
15,TRBD2,few,TRBV11-2,TRBJ2-3,TGTGCCAGCATCCCGACTAGCGGGAGTGGAGATACGCAGTATTTT,CASIPTSGSGDTQYF
17,TRBD2,NA,TRBV7-9,TRBJ2-1,TGTGCCAGCAGCCCGAGGCGGCAAGAAGCGGGAGGCCATGAGCAGTTCTTC,CASSPRRQEAGGHEQFF
15,NA,few,TRBV29-1,TRBJ2-3,TGCAGCGTTGAATCGCGGAGAGCTAGCACAGATACGCAGTATTTT,CSVESRRASTDTQYF
12,NA,NA,TRBV28,TRBJ2-7,TGTGCCAGCTACGAAAAGGGCTACGAGCAGTACTTC,CASYEKGYEQYF
13,NA,few,TRBV9,TRBJ2-3,TGTGCCAGTGTCCCTGAGAACACAGATACGCAGTATTTT,CASVPENTDTQYF
14,NA,few,TRBV4-1,TRBJ2-5,TGCGCCAGCAGCCAAGATGGCAAGATAGCGACCCAGTACTTC,CASSQDGKIATQYF
16,NA,NA,TRBV4-1,TRBJ2-3,TGCGCCAGCAGCCAAGAGGCTATTCCTAGCACAGATACGCAGTATTTT,CASSQEAIPSTDTQYF
16,NA,many,TRBV6-5,TRBJ2-2,TGTGCCAGCAGTTACCGATTTACACCTTACACCGGGGAGCTGTTTTTT,CASSYRFTPYTGELFF
14,TRBD1,NA,TRBV7-2,TRBJ2-3,TGTGCCAGCGCCCGGGACAGGGTGGCAGATACGCAGTATTTT,CASARDRVADTQYF
17,TRBD2,NA,TRBV30,TRBJ2-7,TGTGCCTGGAGTACCCGTCAACCACTAGCGGGAGCAGGAGAGCAGTACTTC,CAWSTRQPLAGAGEQYF
17,TRBD2,NA,TRBV28,TRBJ2-1,TGTGCCAGCAGTATTCAAACCGGGACTAGTAATTTCAATGAGCAGTTCTTC,CASSIQTGTSNFNEQFF
14,NA,many,TRBV12-3/TRBV12-4,TRBJ2-1,TGTGCCAGCAGCTTAGCAGGGCCCTACAATGAGCAGTTCTTC,CASSLAGPYNEQFF
15,NA,NA,TRBV28,TRBJ2-3,TGTGCCAGCAGTTCAGGTCAATCCCATACAGATACGCAGTATTTT,CASSSGQSHTDTQYF
11,NA,NA,TRBV29-1,TRBJ2-1,TGCAGCGTACCATACGGCAATGAGCAGTTCTTC,CSVPYGNEQFF
11,NA,NA,TRBV20-1,TRBJ1-1,TGCAGTCTAGCAGGGGCGACTGAAGCTTTCTTT,CSLAGATEAFF
13,NA,many,TRBV2,TRBJ1-1,TGTGCCAGCAGTGAACGACGGGACACTGAAGCTTTCTTT,CASSERRDTEAFF
15,NA,NA,TRBV11-2,TRBJ2-3,TGTGCCAGCAGCTCTCTCTCATCTAGCACAGATACGCAGTATTTT,CASSSLSSSTDTQYF
15,TRBD2,few,TRBV28,TRBJ2-3,TGTGCCAGCGGAAGGGTGGATAGCGGGACAGATACGCAGTATTTT,CASGRVDSGTDTQYF
13,NA,NA,TRBV6-5,TRBJ2-1,TGTGCCAGCAGTTCCTTCACAAGGAATGAGCAGTTCTTC,CASSSFTRNEQFF
15,NA,few,TRBV5-1,TRBJ2-7,TGCGCCAGCAGCTTGGGGGTGGTCGGCCCGACCGAGCAGTACTTC,CASSLGVVGPTEQYF
14,NA,few,TRBV11-2,TRBJ2-7,TGTGCCAGCACCGAGCTGGGCGGACCCTACGAGCAGTACTTC,CASTELGGPYEQYF
17,NA,NA,TRBV3-1,TRBJ1-4,TGTGCCAGCAGCCACAAGGACAGAGGGTTGACTAATGAAAAACTGTTTTTT,CASSHKDRGLTNEKLFF
15,NA,NA,TRBV20-1,TRBJ2-7,TGCAGTGCTAGGGACAGTGAGCGGAGCTCCTACGAGCAGTACTTC,CSARDSERSSYEQYF
13,TRBD1,NA,TRBV7-9,TRBJ1-2,TGTGCCAGCAGCTTAGGGACAGGACATGGCTACACCTTC,CASSLGTGHGYTF
14,TRBD2,many,TRBV7-7,TRBJ2-5,TGTGCCAGCAGCTTAACTAGCGGGCAAGAGACCCAGTACTTC,CASSLTSGQETQYF
16,NA,NA,TRBV20-1,TRBJ2-4,TGCAGTGCTAGAGGTAACTCAGGGATCTCAGGAAACATTCAGTACTTC,CSARGNSGISGNIQYF
14,NA,few,TRBV12-3/TRBV12-4,TRBJ1-2,TGTGCCAGCAGTTTAGCGGACAGCTTTAATGGCTACACCTTC,CASSLADSFNGYTF
15,NA,many,TRBV19,TRBJ1-2,TGTGCCAGTATTGAGAGTCCGGGGCGAAACTATGGCTACACCTTC,CASIESPGRNYGYTF
12,NA,many,TRBV2,TRBJ2-7,TGTGCCACCCGGACTAACTCCTACGAGCAGTACTTC,CATRTNSYEQYF
11,NA,many,TRBV5-5,TRBJ1-2,TGTGCCAGCAGCTACAGGCTTGGCTACACCTTC,CASSYRLGYTF
12,NA,NA,TRBV7-9,TRBJ2-1,TGTGCCAGCAGCTTATATGTGAATGAGCAGTTCTTC,CASSLYVNEQFF
13,NA,few,TRBV5-1,TRBJ1-2,TGCGCCAGCAGCTTGGCAGGGGACTATGGCTACACCTTC,CASSLAGDYGYTF
14,NA,NA,TRBV9,TRBJ1-3,TGTGCCAGCAGCGTAGGACACTCTGGAAACACCATATATTTT,CASSVGHSGNTIYF
13,NA,many,TRBV11-2,TRBJ2-3,TGTGCCAGCAGCTACCCCCCGGTGGATACGCAGTATTTT,CASSYPPVDTQYF
13,NA,NA,TRBV20-1,TRBJ2-3,TGCAGTGCTTTCATAGCGGGCACAGATACGCAGTATTTT,CSAFIAGTDTQYF
15,TRBD2,many,TRBV5-5,TRBJ2-1,TGTGCCAGCAGCTTACGAGGACTAGCTTTTAAAGAGCAGTTCTTC,CASSLRGLAFKEQFF
15,NA,NA,TRBV25-1,TRBJ2-7,TGTGCCAGCAGTGAAAGGGGCCTCAGATCCTACGAGCAGTACTTC,CASSERGLRSYEQYF
15,NA,many,TRBV7-8,TRBJ2-5,TGTGCCAGCAGCTTAGTGGGGCAGGGTAGAGAGACCCAGTACTTC,CASSLVGQGRETQYF
13,NA,many,TRBV20-1,TRBJ2-7,TGCAGGCCGAATACAGGGACTCACTACGAGCAGTACTTC,CRPNTGTHYEQYF
16,TRBD2,many,TRBV19,TRBJ2-7,TGTGCCAGTAGTATAACCCCCAGCGGGGGACCCTACGAGCAGTACTTC,CASSITPSGGPYEQYF
11,NA,once,TRBV28,TRBJ2-5,TGTGCCGGAGGGACCCTCGGGACCCAGTACTTC,CAGGTLGTQYF